These 31 T cell receptor beta chains came from one sample sequenced in a study of CD8 T cells in ankylosing spondylitis. Each CDR3 protein is one row after TCRdb ran MiXCR on the 5' RACE reads. The sample records approximately 35,000 distinct CDR3 sequences, approximately 9.9% being singletons. Sequencing was performed on synovial fluid, either unsorted or a sorted T cell fraction (not recorded which). These receptors came from a male donor with ankylosing spondylitis.

The rearrangement links TRBV12-3 or TRBV12-4 to TRBJ2-1; no clear D gene. This CDR3 spans 13 amino acids. V was pared by 6 bases and J by 9 bases, with 15 bases between. The CDR3 nucleotides read TGTGCCAGCAGGTCCGTGGGGATGGTTGAGCAGTTCTTC. It encodes CASRSVGMVEQFF.

This chain connects TRBV14 to TRBJ2-7; tentatively, D is TRBD1 or TRBD2 (5 bases each). The germline V gene encodes CDR1 SGHDN and CDR2 FVKESK. V lost 2 bases, J lost 5 bases, and 10 bases lay in between. This CDR3 spans 13 amino acids. The CDR3 sequence is CASSQNLGDEQYF. The DNA of the CDR3 is TGTGCCAGCAGCCAAAACCTGGGGGACGAGCAGTACTTC.

This clonotype was found many times. The chain joins TRBV6-1 to TRBJ2-1; D unclear. Trimming cost V 5 bases and J 5 bases, with 13 bases left between them. The CDR3 is 14 amino acids. Germline V gene data show CDR1 as MNHNS and CDR2 as SASEGT. The CDR3 nucleotides read TGTGCCAGCAGTCCCCCCATTAGGGACAATGAGCAGTTCTTC. Residues: CASSPPIRDNEQFF.

This clonotype was picked up a small number of times. The V and J genes are TRBV27 and TRBJ2-1; D is perhaps TRBD2 (7 bases). Germline assignment: CDR1 MNHEY and CDR2 SMNVEV (reference sequence). V dropped 4 bases and J dropped 2 bases, with 15 bases sitting between them. The CDR3 has 16 residues. Written as DNA, the CDR3 is TGTGCCAGCAGTTACCGAGGGGGGGGTACCTACAATGAGCAGTTCTTC. Protein sequence: CASSYRGGGTYNEQFF.

In this sample, this clonotype turned up a few times. The CDR3 nucleotides are TGTGCCATCAGTGAGGGGACTCGACAGAAGAACACTGAAGCTTTCTTT. Its protein product is CAISEGTRQKNTEAFF. V usage is TRBV10-3 and J usage is TRBJ1-1; D may be TRBD1 (5 bases). CDR1 and CDR2 from the germline V gene are ENHRY and SYGVKD. Trimming pared 2 bases from V and 1 base from J, leaving 14 bases between. The CDR3 is 16 amino acids.

This clonotype occurred many times. V and J are TRBV5-5 and TRBJ2-5; TRBD2 is a possible D gene (5 bases). CDR3 length: 15 residues. CDR1 and CDR2 (germline): SGHKS, YYEKEE (reference sequence). V was clipped by 2 bases and J by 1 base, with 12 bases between them. As DNA, the CDR3 is TGTGCCAGCAGCTTCGGGTTGAGCGGCCAAGAGACCCAGTACTTC. This codes for CASSFGLSGQETQYF.

The sample holds many counts of this clonotype. The chain employs TRBV12-3 or TRBV12-4 and TRBJ1-1; a weak D match, TRBD1 (5 bases). V lost 7 bases, J lost 1 base, and 13 bases lay in between. The CDR3 sequence is 14 residues long. CDR3 coding DNA: TGTGCCAGCACCCCGGGACGGAGGAACACTGAAGCTTTCTTT. This translates into CASTPGRRNTEAFF.

This clonotype was counted a few times. CDR3 sequence reads: CASSLGDPGANVLTF. CDR3 bases: TGTGCCAGCAGCTTGGGGGATCCTGGGGCCAACGTCCTGACTTTC. This sequence joins TRBV5-4 and TRBJ2-6; D not resolved. The CDR3 has 15 residues. The V end lost 0 bases, the J end lost 2 bases, and 6 bases lay between the germline ends. Germline V gene lookup returns CDR1 SGHNT and CDR2 YYREEE (reference sequence).

The chain has TRBV6-6 and TRBJ1-5; D call uncertain. Germline CDR1 reads MNHNY; CDR2 reads SVGAGI (reference sequence). The CDR3 is 13 residues long. Trimming left V 5 bases short and J 9 bases short, with 14 bases between. For the CDR3, the DNA is TGTGCCAGCAGTCCGGACCCTCCCCCGCCCCAGCATTTT. Amino acids: CASSPDPPPPQHF.

This clonotype was counted at least ten times. V gene TRBV15 combines with J gene TRBJ2-1; TRBD2 aligns across 11 bases. V was pared by 1 base and J by 4 bases, with 3 bases of the junction left unmatched. The CDR3 extends over 16 amino acids. From germline, CDR1 is LNHNV and CDR2 YYDKDF (reference sequence). CDR3 region: CATSRGLAGLYNEQFF. CDR3 DNA sequence: TGTGCCACCAGCAGAGGACTAGCGGGACTATACAATGAGCAGTTCTTC.

This clonotype was detected ten times or more. The chain carries TRBV2 and TRBJ2-1, with 7 bases that match TRBD1. The CDR3 is 14 residues long. The V segment lost 5 bases and the J segment 6 bases; nucleotides outside the gene matches: 7. Per germline, CDR1 SNHLY and CDR2 FYNNEI. This CDR3 reads CASSPDRTPNEQFF. The CDR3 DNA reads as TGTGCCAGCAGTCCGGACAGGACACCCAATGAGCAGTTCTTC.

The chain uses TRBV15 and TRBJ2-5; 9 bases match TRBD1. J was trimmed by 3 bases and V by 0 bases; bases with no gene match: 2. Germline CDR1 reads LNHNV; CDR2 reads YYDKDF (reference sequence). The length of the CDR3 is 15 residues. This CDR3 reads CATSREGQGEETQYF. The CDR3 DNA is TGTGCCACCAGCAGAGAGGGACAGGGAGAAGAGACCCAGTACTTC.

In its sample, this clonotype was seen a few times. For the CDR3, the DNA is TGTGCCAGCAGTGCGCAATCTACAGGGAACACTGAAGCTTTCTTT. It encodes CASSAQSTGNTEAFF. V gene TRBV25-1 combines with J gene TRBJ1-1; possible D gene TRBD1, 5 bases. CDR3 length equals 15 residues. V lost 4 bases, J lost 1 base, and 13 bases lay in between. Germline V CDR1 and CDR2: MGHDK, SYGVNS.

The sample holds many counts of this clonotype. The chain is built from TRBV20-1 and TRBJ2-7, with D perhaps TRBD2 (6 bases). The CDR3 length is 15 residues. Germline V gene data show CDR1 as DFQATT and CDR2 as SNEGSKA (reference sequence). Trimming took 0 bases from V and 0 from J, leaving 12 bases between them. CDR3: CSARDFAGNSYEQYF. CDR3 DNA sequence: TGCAGTGCTAGAGATTTTGCGGGGAACTCCTACGAGCAGTACTTC.

This clonotype came up many times. The V gene is TRBV19, the J gene TRBJ2-1; 7 bases align to TRBD1. V lost 5 bases and J lost 8; bases outside the gene matches: 15. The CDR3 runs 16 residues. Germline V gives CDR1 LNHDA, CDR2 SQIVND (reference sequence). The CDR3 DNA follows: TGTGCCAGTAGTGTCGAGACAGGGACCATTGCGGATGAGCAGTTCTTC. Translating gives CASSVETGTIADEQFF.

The chain joins TRBV6-2 or TRBV6-3 to TRBJ2-3; D unresolved. Germline CDR1 is MNHEY and CDR2 is SVGEGT. The CDR3 loop spans 15 amino acids. The V gene lost 0 bases and the J gene lost 4 bases, with 11 bases spanning the gap. The CDR3 DNA follows: TGTGCCAGCAGTTACTCTTGGCCGAGTCCAGATACGCAGTATTTT. Amino acids: CASSYSWPSPDTQYF.

The rearrangement joins TRBV9 to TRBJ2-2; D unresolved. This CDR3 spans 16 amino acids. Germline V lookup: CDR1 SGDLS, CDR2 YYNGEE. Between the trimmed V and J ends, which lost 0 bases and 4 bases, there was a span of 13 bases. The CDR3 protein is CASSVVADGGTGELFF. The CDR3 bases are TGTGCCAGCAGCGTAGTGGCTGATGGCGGCACCGGGGAGCTGTTTTTT.

V and J are TRBV7-8 and TRBJ2-5; TRBD1 agrees at 7 bases. The junction had 12 bases not matched to a gene; V was cut back by 4 bases and J by 1 base. Per germline, CDR1 SGHVS and CDR2 FQNEAQ. The CDR3 runs 17 residues. In DNA form, the CDR3 reads TGTGCCAGCAGCTACACCTACGGACAGGAAATCCAAGAGACCCAGTACTTC. It translates to CASSYTYGQEIQETQYF.

This clonotype was counted only a few times. The chain combines TRBV7-2 with TRBJ2-2; weak D call: TRBD2 (5 bases). Trimming left V 0 bases short and J 7 bases short, with 9 bases between. This CDR3 is built from 14 residues. Germline V gene lookup returns CDR1 SGHTA and CDR2 FQGNSA. CDR3 bases: TGTGCCAGCAGCTTAGCGCTTGGAGGCGGGGAGCTGTTTTTT. Translated: CASSLALGGGELFF.

The chain recombines TRBV9 with TRBJ2-3, with D perhaps TRBD1 or TRBD2 (5 bases each). CDR1 is SGDLS and CDR2 is YYNGEE in the germline V gene. Trimming removed 0 bases at V and 4 bases at J, with 9 bases between. This CDR3 region has 14 residues. The CDR3 DNA follows: TGTGCCAGCAGCGTAGGGGGGTATTCAGATACGCAGTATTTT. Encoded protein: CASSVGGYSDTQYF.

This clonotype was observed a single time. V is TRBV20-1 and J is TRBJ2-3; 7 bases align to TRBD2. Germline assignment: CDR1 DFQATT and CDR2 SNEGSKA (reference sequence). The junction had 9 bases not matched to a gene; V was cut back by 5 bases and J by 1 base. The CDR3 extends over 15 amino acids. CDR3 region: CSAHDGSGGTDTQYF. Written as DNA, the CDR3 is TGCAGTGCTCACGACGGGAGCGGGGGCACAGATACGCAGTATTTT.

This clonotype was picked up many times. The rearrangement uses TRBV12-3 or TRBV12-4 and TRBJ1-2; 7 positions agree with TRBD1. Germline trimming cut 9 bases from V and 4 bases from J; bases unmatched to any gene: 11. The CDR3 has 14 amino acids. The DNA for the CDR3 is TGTGCCAGAGAACGGGACAGTTTATTCTATGGCTACACCTTC. It yields the protein CARERDSLFYGYTF.

This chain joins TRBV7-2 and TRBJ2-5; 10 bases are shared with TRBD1. The V gene's germline CDR1 is SGHTA and CDR2 FQGNSA. The CDR3 length is 16 residues. V gave up 1 base and J gave up 2 bases; unmatched junction bases: 4. CDR3 residues: CASSLGGQGKQETQYF. The CDR3, as DNA: TGTGCCAGCAGCTTAGGGGGACAGGGGAAACAAGAGACCCAGTACTTC.

The J gene is TRBJ2-5, the V gene TRBV7-2; TRBD2 agrees at 7 bases. Trimming removed 3 bases from V and 4 bases from J; junction bases left unmatched: 5. CDR1 is SGHTA, CDR2 FQGNSA, per germline. CDR3 length equals 14 residues. Here the CDR3 DNA reads TGTGCCAGCAGCTTCGGCGGGAGAAGAGAGACCCAGTACTTC. This gives the protein CASSFGGRRETQYF.

The genes are TRBV6-2 or TRBV6-3 and TRBJ2-7; no definite D call. V lost 4 bases and J 2 bases, leaving 9 bases between the germline ends. This CDR3 is 13 amino acids long. Germline V gene data show CDR1 as MNHEY and CDR2 as SVGEGT. CDR3 in DNA: TGTGCCAGCAGTTTCACTTTGACCTACGAGCAGTACTTC. Amino acid sequence: CASSFTLTYEQYF.

V and J are TRBV5-5 and TRBJ2-5; tentative D call: TRBD2 (6 bases). Per germline, CDR1 SGHKS and CDR2 YYEKEE (reference sequence). The length of the CDR3 is 12 residues. V dropped 4 bases and J dropped 5 bases, with 9 bases sitting between them. The CDR3 spells CASSQGRETQYF. CDR3 sequence (DNA): TGTGCCAGCAGCCAAGGGAGGGAGACCCAGTACTTC.

The chain couples TRBV4-1 to TRBJ2-7; 12 nucleotides agree with TRBD2. The CDR3 is made up of 17 amino acids. Germline-derived CDR1 and CDR2 are MGHRA and YSYEKL. Trimming took 4 bases from V and 0 from J; bases not matched to a gene: 7. DNA for the CDR3: TGCGCCAGCAGCCCTGGGACTAGCGGGTCCTCCTCCTACGAGCAGTACTTC. Encoded protein: CASSPGTSGSSSYEQYF.

This clonotype was detected ten times or more. The rearrangement uses TRBV6-2 or TRBV6-3 and TRBJ2-5; 9 nucleotides align to TRBD2. The germline CDR1 and CDR2 sequences are MNHEY and SVGEGT. The CDR3 has 16 residues. Trimming removed 4 bases from V and 4 bases from J; junction bases left unmatched: 10. CDR3 in amino acids: CASSLGLAGVGETQYF. CDR3 coding DNA: TGTGCCAGCAGTTTGGGTTTAGCGGGAGTGGGAGAGACCCAGTACTTC.

In its sample, this clonotype was seen many times. J is TRBJ2-3 and V is TRBV28, with no clear D. The germline CDR1 and CDR2 sequences are MDHEN and SYDVKM. The CDR3 totals 15 residues. Deletions cut 6 bases from V and 0 bases from J, with 13 bases between. The CDR3: CASSRFTTSTDTQYF. As DNA, the CDR3 is TGTGCCAGCAGCCGATTCACAACTAGCACAGATACGCAGTATTTT.

This clonotype was seen a few times. The junction and the germline gene differ at one end; a read error may be behind it. The rearrangement joins TRBV30 to TRBJ2-1; possibly TRBD2 for D (7 bases). The germline V gene encodes CDR1 GTSNPN and CDR2 SVGIG (reference sequence). The CDR3 covers 10 residues. DNA for the CDR3: TGTGCCTGGAGGGGGGGGCGCGATCTCTTC. Encoded protein: CAWRGGRDLF.

This clonotype was seen ten or more times. The rearrangement joins TRBV29-1 to TRBJ2-1; possible D gene TRBD1, 6 bases. The CDR3 runs to 14 residues. V lost 7 bases, J lost 0 bases, and 13 bases lay in between. CDR1 SQVTM and CDR2 ANQGSEA come from the germline V gene. For the CDR3, the DNA is TGCAGCGCCCCAGGGGTACTCTCCTACAATGAGCAGTTCTTC. It yields the protein CSAPGVLSYNEQFF.